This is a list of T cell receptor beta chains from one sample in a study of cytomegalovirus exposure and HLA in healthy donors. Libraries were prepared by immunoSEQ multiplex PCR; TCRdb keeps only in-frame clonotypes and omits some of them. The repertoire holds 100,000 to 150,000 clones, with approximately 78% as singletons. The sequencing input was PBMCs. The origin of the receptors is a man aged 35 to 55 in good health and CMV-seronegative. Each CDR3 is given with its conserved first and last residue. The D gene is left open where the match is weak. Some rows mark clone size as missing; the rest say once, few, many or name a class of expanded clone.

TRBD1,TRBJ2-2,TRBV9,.,TGTGCCAGCAGCGTTAACCGGGACAGGGGGCGCAACACCGGGGAGCTGTTTTTT,CASSVNRDRGRNTGELFF
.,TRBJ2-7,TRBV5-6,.,TGTGCCAGCAGCTTGGGGGGCGCGCCTTACGAGCAGTACTTC,CASSLGGAPYEQYF
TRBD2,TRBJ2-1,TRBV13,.,TGTGCCAGCAGCTCCCGACTAGCGGGGGGCAATGAGCAGTTCTTC,CASSSRLAGGNEQFF
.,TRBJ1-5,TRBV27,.,TGTGCCAGCAAGGCCGACAGGAGACTCTCGTCCCAGCATTTT,CASKADRRLSSQHF
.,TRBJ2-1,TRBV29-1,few,TGCAGCGTTGATTTGCAGGGAGGCTCCTACAATGAGCAGTTCTTC,CSVDLQGGSYNEQFF
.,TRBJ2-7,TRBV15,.,TGTGCCACGACGGAGGGGCGCCCTCCGACCTACGAGCAGTACTTC,CATTEGRPPTYEQYF
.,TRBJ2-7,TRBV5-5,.,TGTGCCAGCAGCTTGCCAGGCAACGAGCAGTACTTC,CASSLPGNEQYF
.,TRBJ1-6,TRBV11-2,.,TGTGCCAGCAGCTTATCCGGGGGGCGAATTATTTCACCCCTCCACTTT,CASSLSGGRIISPLHF
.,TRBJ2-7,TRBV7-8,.,TGTGCCAGCAGCCAGAGGACTCCTCCGGAGCAGTACTTC,CASSQRTPPEQYF
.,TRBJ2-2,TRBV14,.,TGTGCCAGCAGCACGTTTCTCACCGGGGAGCCGTTTTTT,CASSTFLTGEPFF
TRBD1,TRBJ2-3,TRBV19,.,TGTGCCAGTAAACCGGGACAGGGGATCACAGATACGCAGTATTTT,CASKPGQGITDTQYF
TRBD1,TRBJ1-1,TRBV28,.,TGTGCCAGCAGTCAAAAAACCGGGACAGGGTACACTGAAGCTTTCTTT,CASSQKTGTGYTEAFF
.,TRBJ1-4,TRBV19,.,TGTGCCAGTATCCGGAGGACGGGAGCAACTAATGAAAAACTGTTTTTT,CASIRRTGATNEKLFF
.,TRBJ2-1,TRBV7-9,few,TGTGCCAGCAGCTCCACAGGGTTTGGTGAGCAGTTCTTC,CASSSTGFGEQFF
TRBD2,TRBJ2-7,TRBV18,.,TGTGCCAGCTCACCGGGGGGGAACCTGGCCTACGAGCAGTACTTC,CASSPGGNLAYEQYF
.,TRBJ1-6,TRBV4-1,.,TGCGCCAGCAGCTCTCGCACCCCACAGAATTCACCCCTCCACTTT,CASSSRTPQNSPLHF
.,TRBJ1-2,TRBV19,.,TGTGCCAGTAGCCAACCTCAGGGGAAGGGCTACACCTTC,CASSQPQGKGYTF
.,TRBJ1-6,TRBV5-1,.,TGCGCCAGCAGCTTGGCCCAGAGAGGGTTTAGTTCACCCCTCCACTTT,CASSLAQRGFSSPLHF
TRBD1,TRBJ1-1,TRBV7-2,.,TGTGCCAGCAGCCCGGACAGGGGAGCTGAAGCTTTCTTT,CASSPDRGAEAFF
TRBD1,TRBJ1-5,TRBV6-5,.,TGTGCCAGCAGTTACTTGGACAGGGGTAATCAGCCCCAGCATTTT,CASSYLDRGNQPQHF
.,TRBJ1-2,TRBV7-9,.,TGTGCCAGCAGCTTAGCGCCAGACAGGCCCAATGGCTACACCTTC,CASSLAPDRPNGYTF
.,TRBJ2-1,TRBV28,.,TGTGCCAGCTCGGGAGCTAGCGCGTCGTCCTACAATGAGCAGTTCTTC,CASSGASASSYNEQFF
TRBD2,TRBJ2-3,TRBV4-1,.,TGCGCCAGCAGCCAAACCGGGACTAGTAGCACAGATACGCAGTATTTT,CASSQTGTSSTDTQYF
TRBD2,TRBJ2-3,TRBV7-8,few,TGTGCCAGCAGACCAGGACTAGCGGGGGGGACAGATACGCAGTATTTT,CASRPGLAGGTDTQYF
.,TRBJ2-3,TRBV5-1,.,TGCGCCAGCAGCTTGGCGACGACGGAGCCAGATACGCAGTATTTT,CASSLATTEPDTQYF
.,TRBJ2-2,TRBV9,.,TGTGCCAGCAGCGTGGGGGGTAACACCGGGGAGCTGTTTTTT,CASSVGGNTGELFF
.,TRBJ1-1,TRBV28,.,TGTGCCAGCAGCCTGACAGGTTGGGTGATTGGGATGAACACTGAAGCTTTCTTT,CASSLTGWVIGMNTEAFF
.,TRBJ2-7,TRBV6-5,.,TGTGCCAGCATCGGGGAGGAGAGGGAAGGCGAGCAGTACTTC,CASIGEEREGEQYF
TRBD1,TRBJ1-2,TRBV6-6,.,TGTGCCAGCAGTTACTTGGGACAGGGCTACACCTTC,CASSYLGQGYTF
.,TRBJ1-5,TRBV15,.,TGTGCCACCAGCAGGACGTCCGGGACATTTAGCAATCAGCCCCAGCATTTT,CATSRTSGTFSNQPQHF
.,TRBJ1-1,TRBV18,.,TGTGCCAGCTCCCCGCTGGACAAGAACACTGAAGCTTTCTTT,CASSPLDKNTEAFF
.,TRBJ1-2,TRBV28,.,TGTGCCAGCAGTTCCCCTAGGGGGGGCACCTATGGCTACACCTTC,CASSSPRGGTYGYTF
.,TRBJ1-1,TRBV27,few,TGTGCCAGCTCTGCAGGGCCCGGGAGGGACACTGAAGCTTTCTTT,CASSAGPGRDTEAFF
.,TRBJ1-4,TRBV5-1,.,TGCGCCAGCAGCGAGAATCAGGGTAATGAAAAACTGTTTTTT,CASSENQGNEKLFF
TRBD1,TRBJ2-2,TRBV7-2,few,TGTGCCAGCAGCCGAGGGACAGGGGATCGCACCGGGGAGCTGTTTTTT,CASSRGTGDRTGELFF
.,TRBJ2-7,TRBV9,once,TGTGCCAGCAGCGTAGATCGGGGTTTCTCCTACGAGCAGTACTTC,CASSVDRGFSYEQYF
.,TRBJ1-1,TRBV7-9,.,TGTGCCAGCGAGCGGTACCGGGATGAGGCTCTGAACACTGAAGCTTTCTTT,CASERYRDEALNTEAFF
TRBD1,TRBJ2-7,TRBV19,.,TGTGCCAGTAGTGACAGGGGTGACGAGCAGTACTTC,CASSDRGDEQYF
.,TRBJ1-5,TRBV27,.,TGTGCCAGCAGTCCGGGACACAAAAATCAGCCCCAGCATTTT,CASSPGHKNQPQHF
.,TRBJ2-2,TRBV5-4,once,TGTGCCAGCAGCTGGGCTGCGGGGAGCACCGGGGAGCTGTTTTTT,CASSWAAGSTGELFF
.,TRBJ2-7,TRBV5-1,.,TGCGCCAGCAGCGAAGGGGTCGAGCAGTACTTC,CASSEGVEQYF
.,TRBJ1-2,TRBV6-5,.,TGTGCCAGGGCCCCCCAGGGAGGCTACACCTTC,CARAPQGGYTF
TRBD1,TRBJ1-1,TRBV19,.,TGTGCCATCTCCGACAGGGACGGGACCAAGAACACTGAAGCTTTCTTT,CAISDRDGTKNTEAFF
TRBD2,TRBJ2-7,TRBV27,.,TGTGCCAGCAGGCCGAGCGGGGGGGCCGGGTACGAGCAGTACTTC,CASRPSGGAGYEQYF
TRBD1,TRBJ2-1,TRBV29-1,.,TGCAGCGTTGAACTCACCGGGACAGGGGTCAATGAGCAGTTCTTC,CSVELTGTGVNEQFF